The subject of this entry is one TCR beta chain. This clone's antigen is unknown. No base quality values were provided; no much bigger clone lies one nucleotide off. The CDR3 regions of human TCRbeta chains were analyzed by immunosequencing. The paper's data handling went like this. Repertoire TCRs were checked for matches against a reference library of SARS-CoV-2-specific TCRs that had been generated using the MIRA antigen-specificity platform. Breadth was defined as the fraction of unique TCRs that were SARS-CoV-2-associated. Depth was defined as the fraction of total T cells that were SARS-CoV-2-associated. Each spike-specific TCR was assigned to its reactive spike region and to a CD4 or CD8 class using the MIRA data. Log10-transformed breadth and depth values were compared by one-way ANOVA with Sidak's multiple comparisons tests. The source is immuneACCESS, and TCRdb retained only in-frame sequences with V and J called. Part of the clones is not carried over; for the studies checked, unresolved V genes explain less than half of this, and the remainder is unexplained. V, J and clone size were drawn from that table, and D and trimming were deduced from the DNA. For this sample there are around 140,000 clones; about 92% appear just once. The top ten clonotypes cover 4% to 5.5% of the sample.

The data belong to a study of T cell responses to AZD1222 COVID-19 vaccine (TCRdb year 2021). For the study in its entirety: Because spike-specific TCR depth and breadth did not differ between the two schedules, AZD1222 recipients who got a second dose at roughly 4 weeks were pooled with those who got a second dose at roughly 12 weeks. Trial participants were enrolled by age into 18-55, 56-69 and 70-plus year subgroups, with approximately 150, 28 and 58 TCR-sequenced participants respectively. TCR sequencing covered about 230 trial participants: approximately 200 given two doses of AZD1222 and 26 given two doses of MenACWY control vaccine. Broad study findings and their caveats: Spike-specific TCR breadth and depth rose significantly after two AZD1222 doses compared with day 0 and with MenACWY recipients. In the small 56-69-year group, the increase in depth fell short of significance, most likely because of low power. The vaccine-associated CD4 TCRs covered the entire spike protein, and the dominant responses fell in regions 160-218 and 743-854. Most participants were white British and females outnumbered males, and the authors suggested that clonal diversity may have been underestimated. Nearly half of unique spike-specific TCRs reportedly recognized epitopes outside regions mutated in the B.1.351 and B.1.1.7 variants. No day 14 peak-response samples were available, so repertoires were characterized only after the peak T cell response. Conclusions about previously exposed vaccinees are limited, since just 6 or 7 AZD1222 recipients were seropositive for SARS-CoV-2 at baseline.

From cysteine to phenylalanine, the CDR3 is 14 amino acids long. Only the CDR3 DNA is retained, 42 bases long and in frame from the first base. The junction shows trimming of 5 bases on V and 5 bases on J, and the gene matches do not reach 6 bases of it. The germline V gene encodes CDR1 LNHDA and CDR2 SQIVND (reference sequence). According to the study, the label for this sample's time point signals: baseline before first vaccination. Vaccinee samples came from UK trials COV001 and COV002, including a single-blind randomized controlled phase 2/3 trial of AZD1222 (ChAdOx1 nCoV-19) in healthy adults. For TCRbeta chain sequencing, PBMC samples were collected from trial participants at day 0 and at day 28 after the second dose.

The TCR originated in an adult in good health. The V and J genes are TRBV19 and TRBJ2-5, with 9 bases in between that match TRBD1. The sample in question was peripheral blood, obtained on day 0 of AZD1222 vaccination. The bases are TGTGCCAGTAGTCCGAACAGGGGGCCCGAGACCCAGTACTTC. This is translated as CASSPNRGPETQYF.